This T cell receptor (beta chain) was retrieved from a study of control samples from healthy donors and cancer patients. Produced via immunoSEQ multiplex PCR; TCRdb's table is partial and in-frame only. The table lists more than 60,000 clones, 85% to 90% of them singletons. This CDR3 has 15 residues. Germline V gene sequence: CDR1 LGHNA, CDR2 YSLEER. V shed 4 bases and J shed 6 bases, with 18 bases lying between them. The chain joins TRBV4-3 to TRBJ1-2; possible D gene TRBD1, 5 bases. Sequencing was carried out using PBMCs. The TCR comes from a man between 60 and 75 years old with colorectal cancer. The CDR3 DNA reads TGCGCCAGCAGCCCAGGGATCCTAAGGATTAATGGCTACACCTTC. It translates to CASSPGILRINGYTF.